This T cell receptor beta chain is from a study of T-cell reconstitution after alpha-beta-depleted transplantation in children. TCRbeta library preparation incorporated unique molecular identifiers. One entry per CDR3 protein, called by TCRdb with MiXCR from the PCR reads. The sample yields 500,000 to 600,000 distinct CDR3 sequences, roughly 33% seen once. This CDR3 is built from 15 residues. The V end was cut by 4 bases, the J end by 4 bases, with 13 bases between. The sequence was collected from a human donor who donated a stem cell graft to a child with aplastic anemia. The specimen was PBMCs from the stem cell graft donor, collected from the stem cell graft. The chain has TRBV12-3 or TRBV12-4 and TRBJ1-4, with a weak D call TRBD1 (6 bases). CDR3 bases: TGTGCCAGCAGTTCCCCGGGACACCATAATGAAAAACTGTTTTTT. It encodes CASSSPGHHNEKLFF.